The 21 T cell receptor beta chains below were found in one sample sequenced in a study of memory B cells and T cells in multiple sclerosis. Their antigens remain unidentified. After stimulus-free culture, autoproliferating CFSE-dim and non-proliferating CFSE-high T cells were sequenced separately. Cultures began with approximately 4.5x10^7 CFSE-labeled PBMCs, unstimulated for roughly seven days, with replicate wells pooled. TCRdb's copy holds only in-frame clones and misses some; the assay was immunoSEQ multiplex PCR. Of approximately 47,000 clones listed, over 75% are singletons. What was sequenced was PBMCs from blood kept in culture. Receptors originate from a human donor with multiple sclerosis.

CDR3 DNA sequence: TGTGCCAGCTCACCTCTCCGGGACAGTAATTCACCCCTCCACTTT. It is translated as CASSPLRDSNSPLHF. This chain links TRBV18 with TRBJ1-6; 7 bases agree with TRBD1. The V gene end was trimmed by 3 bases and the J gene end by 6 bases; junction bases not matched to a gene: 5. Germline lookup yields CDR1 KGHSH and CDR2 LQKENI. There are 15 residues in the CDR3.

The rearrangement uses TRBV27 and TRBJ2-7; D possibly corresponds to TRBD2 (5 bases). V lost 5 bases and J 1 base, leaving 18 bases between the germline ends. CDR3 length: 16 residues. Germline values: CDR1 MNHEY, CDR2 SMNVEV (reference sequence). CDR3 bases: TGTGCCAGCAGTCCCGGGGAAGGCGTCAGGTCCTACGAGCAGTACTTC. Translated, it gives CASSPGEGVRSYEQYF.

V usage is TRBV11-2 and J usage is TRBJ2-7, with D perhaps matching TRBD1 or TRBD2 (6 bases each). This CDR3 is built from 15 residues. Trimming removed 7 bases at V and 2 bases at J, with 18 bases between. Germline-derived CDR1 and CDR2 are SGHAT and FQNNGV. The CDR3 region is CASTSFVGGAYEQYF. The CDR3 bases are TGTGCCAGCACCTCCTTTGTGGGGGGCGCCTACGAGCAGTACTTC.

J is TRBJ1-1 and V is TRBV30; 8 bases are shared with TRBD1. The CDR3 totals 13 residues. The V gene's germline CDR1 is GTSNPN and CDR2 SVGIG (reference sequence). J was trimmed by 3 bases and V by 3 bases; bases with no gene match: 3. The chain's CDR3 is CAWRGQDYTEAFF. The CDR3 nucleotides read TGTGCCTGGAGGGGACAGGATTACACTGAAGCTTTCTTT.

The V call is TRBV7-9, the J call TRBJ2-5; tentative D call: TRBD1 (6 bases). The DNA end is more similar to TRBJ2-7, so the J call may be wrong. The length of the CDR3 is 13 residues. Germline V gene sequence: CDR1 SEHNR, CDR2 FQNEAQ (reference sequence). The chain's CDR3 is CATRRTGFHEQYF. The CDR3 bases are TGTGCCACACGACGAACAGGGTTCCACGAGCAGTACTTC.

The rearrangement links TRBV6-4 to TRBJ1-5, with D perhaps matching TRBD1 (6 bases). V shed 2 bases and J shed 4 bases, with 12 bases lying between them. The CDR3 has 15 residues. Per germline, CDR1 MRHNA and CDR2 SNTAGT. CDR3 sequence (DNA): TGTGCCAGCAGTGACGGGGGCGCGGGAAATCAGCCCCAGCATTTT. It is translated as CASSDGGAGNQPQHF.

The chain recombines TRBV10-3 with TRBJ1-1, with D unresolved. Germline CDR1 reads ENHRY; CDR2 reads SYGVKD. This CDR3 region has 14 residues. Between the trimmed V and J ends, which lost 0 bases and 3 bases, there was a span of 8 bases. CDR3 nucleotide sequence: TGTGCCATCAGTGAGTCCTCGGCGGACACTGAAGCTTTCTTT. Residues: CAISESSADTEAFF.

This chain links TRBV2 with TRBJ1-5; 10 bases map to TRBD1. The CDR3 sequence is 16 residues long. Germline CDR1 reads SNHLY; CDR2 reads FYNNEI. V dropped 3 bases and J dropped 7; count of bases not matched to a gene: 9. CDR3 coding DNA: TGTGCCAGCAGTGATTCGACAGGGGGCGCAACCCAGCCCCAGCATTTT. Its translation is CASSDSTGGATQPQHF.

This clone occurred a few times. V is TRBV5-1 and J is TRBJ2-2; D ambiguous. From germline, CDR1 is SGHRS and CDR2 YFSETQ. V was clipped by 0 bases and J by 3 bases, with 6 bases between them. This CDR3 spans 14 amino acids. CDR3 nucleotides: TGCGCCAGCAGCTTGGCCTTGGACACCGGGGAGCTGTTTTTT. Translated: CASSLALDTGELFF.

This chain uses TRBV30 with TRBJ1-1, with D unresolved. The CDR3 loop spans 12 amino acids. CDR1 GTSNPN and CDR2 SVGIG come from the germline V gene (reference sequence). Between the trimmed V and J ends, which lost 5 bases and 0 bases, there was a span of 7 bases. CDR3 loop: CAWGRVNTEAFF. CDR3 DNA sequence: TGTGCCTGGGGTCGGGTGAACACTGAAGCTTTCTTT.

The chain uses TRBV2 and TRBJ1-5, with D perhaps TRBD1 (6 bases). Trimming stripped 4 bases from V and 2 bases from J, with 12 bases between. The CDR3 is 15 amino acids. Germline values: CDR1 SNHLY, CDR2 FYNNEI. CDR3 in DNA: TGTGCCAGCAGTGGGGGGGGCGCGGGCAATCAGCCCCAGCATTTT. It encodes CASSGGGAGNQPQHF.

V gene TRBV10-3 combines with J gene TRBJ2-7; D is ambiguous. Germline V gene sequence: CDR1 ENHRY, CDR2 SYGVKD. V was cut by 2 bases and J by 0 bases, with 11 bases left in between. The CDR3 loop spans 15 amino acids. The CDR3 region has the DNA TGTGCCATCAGTGAGGGAGCCTCAAGCTCCTACGAGCAGTACTTC. Its protein is CAISEGASSSYEQYF.

CDR3 nucleotide sequence: TGTGCATCCCCACCCCCGATTGGGCGAAGCAATCAGCCCCAGCATTTT. Its translation: CASPPPIGRSNQPQHF. The V and J genes are TRBV12-2 and TRBJ1-5; the table names TRBD1, a call not compared with the DNA. TRBV12-2 is a pseudogene segment. The CDR3 contains 16 residues.

The CDR3 sequence: CASSLSNYRPQYF. DNA for the CDR3: TGTGCCAGCAGCTTGTCGAACTATCGGCCTCAGTACTTC. J is TRBJ2-5 and V is TRBV5-6; D gene ambiguous. This CDR3 has 13 amino acids. Germline V gene sequence: CDR1 SGHDT, CDR2 YYEEEE. V was pared by 1 base and J by 11 bases, with 15 bases between.

The chain carries TRBV6-1 and TRBJ1-2; 8 bases line up with TRBD1. The CDR3 has 13 amino acids. Germline CDR1 is MNHNS and CDR2 is SASEGT. Unmatched junction bases numbered 5, after V lost 7 bases and J lost 4 bases. The DNA for the CDR3 is TGTGCCAGCACGACAGGGGCGTCCTATGGCTACACCTTC. Residues: CASTTGASYGYTF.

The chain joins TRBV6-5 to TRBJ2-1; D is undetermined. Germline values: CDR1 MNHEY, CDR2 SVGAGI. The CDR3 runs 14 residues. V was trimmed by 6 bases and J by 5 bases, leaving 14 bases between them. CDR3 coding DNA: TGTGCCAGCAGGCCGGGCCGGTACCACAATGAGCAGTTCTTC. Residues: CASRPGRYHNEQFF.

CDR3 sequence reads: CASSGGRDRTGELFF. The CDR3, as DNA: TGCGCCAGCAGTGGAGGCAGGGACCGCACCGGGGAGCTGTTTTTT. The V gene is TRBV10-1, the J gene TRBJ2-2, with D possibly being TRBD1 or TRBD2 (5 bases each). V lost 4 bases to trimming and J lost 4 bases, with 13 bases between them. This CDR3 region has 15 residues. Germline values: CDR1 WNHNN, CDR2 SYGVQD (reference sequence).

The chain joins TRBV10-3 to TRBJ2-7, with TRBD1 matching over 7 bases. Trimming cost V 8 bases and J 2 bases; bases outside gene matches: 12. The CDR3 spans 15 residues. CDR1 ENHRY and CDR2 SYGVKD come from the germline V gene. The CDR3 DNA reads as TGTGCCATCGCCCACCCTGACAGGGACGCCTACGAGCAGTACTTC. As protein: CAIAHPDRDAYEQYF.

V is TRBV10-3 and J is TRBJ1-1; D may be TRBD1 (5 bases). CDR1 is ENHRY and CDR2 is SYGVKD in the germline V gene. The CDR3 has 17 residues. The ends were cut back, 3 bases at V and 2 bases at J, with 19 bases in the middle. The CDR3 protein is CAISDSFGGRRNTEAFF. The DNA of the CDR3 is TGTGCCATCAGTGACTCCTTTGGGGGTCGGAGAAACACTGAAGCTTTCTTT.

The chain carries TRBV2 and TRBJ1-6; possible D gene TRBD1, 5 bases. CDR3 size: 13 residues. The ends were cut back, 2 bases at V and 9 bases at J, with 8 bases in the middle. Germline CDR1 SNHLY, CDR2 FYNNEI. This CDR3 is CASSEIRGSPLHF. The CDR3, as DNA: TGTGCCAGCAGTGAAATTAGGGGTTCACCCCTCCACTTT.

V gene TRBV9 combines with J gene TRBJ2-7; TRBD1 or TRBD2 may be the D gene (6 bases each). Germline V gene sequence: CDR1 SGDLS, CDR2 YYNGEE. The CDR3 runs to 14 residues. Trimming shortened V by 4 bases and J by 9 bases, and 20 bases separated the two germline ends. The CDR3 region has the DNA TGTGCCAGCAGCTCAAACCCGGTGGAGGGGGGGCAGTACTTC. Its protein is CASSSNPVEGGQYF.